These 24 T cell receptor beta chains originate from one sample sequenced in a study of blood T cell repertoires in COVID-19 (dated by TCRdb to about 2020). Library prep was done by the immunoSEQ multiplex PCR assay. The immuneACCESS repertoire file appears here via TCRdb, limited to in-frame rearrangements. These files lack a portion of the clones; in checked studies, under half of the deficit traces to unresolved V genes, and the cause of the others is not known. Across this sample there are about 69,000 clones, with around 80% seen only once. Of the sample, 13% is held by the ten largest clones. The sample comprised peripheral blood. These receptors were taken from a man aged 45-60 years with COVID-19, enrolled during active disease.

The V call is TRBV11-2, the J call TRBJ2-1; 8 bases line up with TRBD2. CDR3 length: 14 residues. Germline V gene lookup returns CDR1 SGHAT and CDR2 FQNNGV. V gave up 4 bases and J gave up 10 bases; unmatched junction bases: 9. The CDR3: CASSWERGRSEQFF. The CDR3 DNA reads as TGTGCCAGCAGCTGGGAGCGGGGGCGATCGGAGCAGTTCTTC.

This clone came up once. This chain links TRBV3-1 (or the pseudogene TRBV3-2) with TRBJ2-2; D gene unclear. The CDR3 is made up of 11 amino acids. V shed 4 bases and J shed 5 bases, with 2 bases lying between them. The germline gives CDR1 LGHDT, CDR2 YNNKEL (reference sequence). The CDR3 spells CASSLTGELFF. CDR3 nucleotides: TGTGCCAGCAGCCTAACCGGGGAGCTGTTTTTT.

The rearrangement uses TRBV6-2 or TRBV6-3 and TRBJ1-1; the D is unclear. The V end was cut by 6 bases, the J end by 7 bases, with 18 bases between. The CDR3 has 14 residues. Germline CDR1 MNHEY, CDR2 SVGEGT. CDR3 loop: CASSPPTGGGEAFF. DNA of the CDR3: TGTGCCAGCAGCCCTCCGACCGGCGGAGGTGAAGCTTTCTTT.

This clone was seen a single time. The V and J genes are TRBV6-5 and TRBJ1-1; TRBD1 agrees at 7 bases. The CDR3 consists of 14 residues. The V gene's germline CDR1 is MNHEY and CDR2 SVGAGI. The V gene end was trimmed by 0 bases and the J gene end by 7 bases; junction bases not matched to a gene: 5. In DNA form, the CDR3 reads TGTGCCAGCAGTTACTCAACAGGGGAGGTTGAAGCTTTCTTT. Translating gives CASSYSTGEVEAFF.

CDR3 in amino acids: CARGQGGTNTGELFF. As DNA, the CDR3 is TGTGCCAGAGGACAGGGGGGGACGAACACCGGGGAGCTGTTTTTT. The chain is built from TRBV30 and TRBJ2-2; TRBD1 aligns across 10 bases. The CDR3 totals 15 residues. Germline V lookup: CDR1 GTSNPN, CDR2 SVGIG (reference sequence). After removal of 8 bases from V and 0 bases from J, the junction contained 6 bases not matched to a gene.

In its sample, this clone was seen a few times. V and J are TRBV7-3 and TRBJ2-7; 9 bases agree with TRBD1. Germline-derived CDR1 and CDR2 are SGHTA and FQGTGA. CDR3 length: 19 residues. J lost 4 bases, V lost 0 bases, and 16 bases had no gene match. This CDR3 is CASSLTGASGTGFSYEQYF. The CDR3 DNA reads as TGTGCCAGCAGCTTAACTGGGGCCTCCGGGACAGGGTTCTCGTACGAGCAGTACTTC.

The chain carries TRBV7-3 and TRBJ2-5; D possibly corresponds to TRBD2 (6 bases). The ends were cut back, 0 bases at V and 1 base at J, with 6 bases in the middle. The CDR3 loop spans 14 amino acids. Germline CDR1 reads SGHTA; CDR2 reads FQGTGA. As DNA, the CDR3 is TGTGCCAGCAGCTTAACCGGGGGCCAAGAGACCCAGTACTTC. Translated: CASSLTGGQETQYF.

There are a few counts of this clone. The chain is built from TRBV18 and TRBJ1-1; TRBD1 might be the D (6 bases). Germline loops: CDR1 KGHSH, CDR2 LQKENI. This CDR3 is 14 amino acids long. Trimming took off 6 bases at V and 3 bases at J, with 14 bases between the two ends. This CDR3 reads CASSYRAPDTEAFF. The CDR3 nucleotides are TGTGCCAGCTCGTACAGGGCCCCCGACACTGAAGCTTTCTTT.

V usage is TRBV29-1 and J usage is TRBJ1-4; D ambiguous. Per the germline V gene, CDR1 is SQVTM and CDR2 is ANQGSEA. The CDR3 is 15 amino acids. Trimming shortened V by 0 bases and J by 2 bases, and 10 bases separated the two germline ends. This CDR3 reads CSVEDLGETNEKLFF. The CDR3 DNA sequence: TGCAGCGTTGAAGATCTCGGGGAGACTAATGAAAAACTGTTTTTT.

The J gene is TRBJ2-2, the V gene TRBV14; D gene uncertain. Trimming took off 7 bases at V and 3 bases at J, with 3 bases between the two ends. The CDR3 has 11 residues. Germline V CDR1 and CDR2: SGHDN, FVKESK. CDR3 protein: CASIYTGELFF. In DNA form, the CDR3 reads TGTGCCAGCATCTACACCGGGGAGCTGTTTTTT. The variable domain in full, completed from reference TRBV14 and TRBJ2-2, reads EAGVTQFPSHSVIEKGQTVTLRCDPISGHDNLYWYRRVMGKEIKFLLHFVKESKQDESGMPNNRFLAERTGGTYSTLKVQPAELEDSGVYFCASIYTGELFFGEGSRLTVL.

The chain links TRBV18 to TRBJ1-5, with TRBD1 as a possible D gene (6 bases). V lost 6 bases, J lost 3 bases, and 9 bases lay in between. The CDR3 is 13 residues long. Looked up from germline, CDR1 is KGHSH and CDR2 is LQKENI. CDR3 sequence reads: CASSLGHNQPQHF. DNA of the CDR3: TGTGCCAGCTCTCTGGGACACAATCAGCCCCAGCATTTT.

The rearrangement uses TRBV5-4 and TRBJ2-1; maybe TRBD1 (6 bases). This CDR3 comprises 13 residues. CDR1 SGHNT and CDR2 YYREEE come from the germline V gene (reference sequence). Trimming cost V 0 bases and J 8 bases, with 9 bases left between them. CDR3 DNA: TGTGCCAGCAGCTTGGCTTGGGGGCATGAGCAGTTCTTC. Its translation: CASSLAWGHEQFF.

This clone was seen more than once but under ten times. The rearrangement links TRBV30 to TRBJ2-5; possible D gene TRBD2, 6 bases. Trimming removed 0 bases at V and 4 bases at J, with 6 bases between. The CDR3 is 12 amino acids. Germline V CDR1 and CDR2: GTSNPN, SVGIG (reference sequence). The chain's CDR3 is CAWSVGGETQYF. CDR3 bases: TGTGCCTGGAGTGTCGGGGGAGAGACCCAGTACTTC.

The rearrangement links TRBV30 to TRBJ2-5, with 7 bases aligning to TRBD1. CDR1 is GTSNPN, CDR2 SVGIG, per germline (reference sequence). The CDR3 consists of 17 residues. The V and J ends lost 1 base and 1 base, in that order; junction bases with no gene match: 12. The CDR3: CAWSALVDRASQETQYF. The CDR3 nucleotides read TGTGCCTGGAGTGCCCTCGTCGACAGGGCCTCCCAAGAGACCCAGTACTTC.

The rearrangement links TRBV21-1 to TRBJ1-5. TRBV21-1 is a pseudogene locus. This CDR3 is built from 14 residues. CDR3 coding DNA: TGTGCCAGCAGCAAAGGAGTCAGCAATCAGCCCCAGCATTTT. Translated: CASSKGVSNQPQHF.

The V and J genes are TRBV18 and TRBJ2-1; possibly TRBD2 for D (6 bases). Germline V gene lookup returns CDR1 KGHSH and CDR2 LQKENI. The V end was cut by 3 bases, the J end by 1 base, with 13 bases between. CDR3 length equals 16 residues. The CDR3 is CASSPVGGRSYNEQFF. The CDR3 region has the DNA TGTGCCAGCTCACCCGTGGGGGGAAGGTCCTACAATGAGCAGTTCTTC.

The chain combines TRBV19 with TRBJ2-1, with 11 bases aligning to TRBD1. CDR3 length equals 15 residues. The V gene end was trimmed by 3 bases and the J gene end by 8 bases; junction bases not matched to a gene: 6. CDR1 and CDR2 (germline): LNHDA, SQIVND (reference sequence). The CDR3, as DNA: TGTGCCAGTAGTATGGACAGGGGGCCTGTGGATGAGCAGTTCTTC. As protein: CASSMDRGPVDEQFF. The whole variable domain, filled in from reference TRBV19 and TRBJ2-1, reads DGGITQSPKYLFRKEGQNVTLSCEQNLNHDAMYWYRQDPGQGLRLIYYSQIVNDFQKGDIAEGYSVSREKKESFPLTVTSAQKNPTAFYLCASSMDRGPVDEQFFGPGTRLTVL.

The chain uses TRBV29-1 and TRBJ1-5; a possible D gene is TRBD1 (6 bases). The CDR3 is 13 residues long. The germline gives CDR1 SQVTM, CDR2 ANQGSEA. The CDR3 nucleotides are TGCACGAACAGGGTAGACGGCAATCAGCCCCAGCATTTT. This gives the protein CTNRVDGNQPQHF.

This chain uses TRBV21-1 with TRBJ2-1; the tabulated D call, TRBD1, remains unverified against the DNA. TRBV21-1 is a pseudogene segment. This CDR3 is 12 amino acids long. CDR3 coding DNA: TGTGCCAGCAGCAAATACAGGGACGAGCAGTTCTTC. Protein: CASSKYRDEQFF.

As to this clone: This sample includes further DNA sequences coding for the same CDR3. V and J are TRBV29-1 and TRBJ2-5, with TRBD1 matching 8 bases. CDR1 SQVTM and CDR2 ANQGSEA come from the germline V gene. CDR3 size: 14 residues. V lost 4 bases and J lost 4; bases outside the gene matches: 8. CDR3 sequence (DNA): TGCAGCGTTGTAGCGCAGGGGGCTGGAGAGACCCAGTACTTC. Protein product: CSVVAQGAGETQYF.

The chain carries TRBV3-1 (or the pseudogene TRBV3-2) and TRBJ1-3; D may be TRBD1 (6 bases). Germline lookup yields CDR1 LGHDT and CDR2 YNNKEL (reference sequence). V lost 3 bases to trimming and J lost 4 bases, with 16 bases between them. This CDR3 is 16 amino acids long. The DNA of the CDR3 is TGTGCCAGCAGCCAGGCGGGAGGGGGGCGCGGAAACACCATATATTTT. Translated, it gives CASSQAGGGRGNTIYF.

The rearrangement uses TRBV10-1 and TRBJ2-2, with TRBD1 matching 7 bases. Germline lookup yields CDR1 WNHNN and CDR2 SYGVQD (reference sequence). This CDR3 is built from 16 residues. V shed 3 bases and J 2 bases; nucleotides not matched to a gene: 6. CDR3 nucleotides: TGCGCCAGCAGTGAAAGGACAGGTTCTAACACCGGGGAGCTGTTTTTT. Protein: CASSERTGSNTGELFF.

The CDR3 spells CASSSRTGGSGEQYF. The CDR3 bases are TGTGCCAGCAGCTCAAGGACAGGGGGCTCGGGAGAGCAGTACTTC. The V gene is TRBV7-2, the J gene TRBJ2-7; TRBD1 matches 11 bases. Trimming removed 4 bases from V and 7 bases from J; junction bases left unmatched: 9. The CDR3 is 15 amino acids. Germline V gene data show CDR1 as SGHTA and CDR2 as FQGNSA. The full variable domain, rest sourced from reference TRBV7-2 and TRBJ2-7, is GAGVSQSPSNKVTEKGKDVELRCDPISGHTALYWYRQSLGQGLEFLIYFQGNSAPDKSGLPSDRFSAERTGGSVSTLTIQRTQQEDSAVYLCASSSRTGGSGEQYFGPGTRLTVT.

The J gene is TRBJ2-1, the V gene TRBV9; tentatively, D is TRBD2 (7 bases). The CDR3 totals 13 residues. Germline V gives CDR1 SGDLS, CDR2 YYNGEE. The V end lost 1 base, the J end lost 12 bases, and 14 bases lay between the germline ends. The DNA of the CDR3 is TGTGCCAGCAGCGTATTACCGGGGGGCCCGCAGTTCTTC. Protein: CASSVLPGGPQFF. The complete variable domain, with remaining parts taken from reference TRBV9 and TRBJ2-1, reads DSGVTQTPKHLITATGQRVTLRCSPRSGDLSVYWYQQSLDQGLQFLIQYYNGEERAKGNILERFSAQQFPDLHSELNLSSLELGDSALYFCASSVLPGGPQFFGPGTRLTVL.